The clone carrying this T cell receptor (beta chain) appeared many times. The data originate from a study of molecular identifiers for immune sequencing clone quantification. CDR3 length: 15 residues. Germline assignment: CDR1 SNHLY and CDR2 FYNNEI. The V gene end was trimmed by 5 bases and the J gene end by 4 bases; junction bases not matched to a gene: 10. The bulk TCR libraries were made with methods described before and with listed TCR primers. TCRdb processed the PCR reads anew with MiXCR; each CDR3 protein has one entry. Among 250,000 to 350,000 distinct CDR3 sequences, roughly a fifth were seen once, and the ten largest hold more than 0.8%.

V is TRBV2 and J is TRBJ1-1; 7 nucleotides agree with TRBD1. Sequenced input: naive CD8+ T cells from blood, with Jurkat cell RNA spiked in. Documented subset: FACS-sorted CD8+CD4-CCR7+CD45RA+ naive T cells. The sequence was obtained from a human donor in good health. Some libraries in this study had Jurkat cell RNA spiked in. The CDR3 bases are TGTGCCAGCAGTCGCCGGGACAGCGGAGGCACTGAAGCTTTCTTT. Amino acid sequence: CASSRRDSGGTEAFF.